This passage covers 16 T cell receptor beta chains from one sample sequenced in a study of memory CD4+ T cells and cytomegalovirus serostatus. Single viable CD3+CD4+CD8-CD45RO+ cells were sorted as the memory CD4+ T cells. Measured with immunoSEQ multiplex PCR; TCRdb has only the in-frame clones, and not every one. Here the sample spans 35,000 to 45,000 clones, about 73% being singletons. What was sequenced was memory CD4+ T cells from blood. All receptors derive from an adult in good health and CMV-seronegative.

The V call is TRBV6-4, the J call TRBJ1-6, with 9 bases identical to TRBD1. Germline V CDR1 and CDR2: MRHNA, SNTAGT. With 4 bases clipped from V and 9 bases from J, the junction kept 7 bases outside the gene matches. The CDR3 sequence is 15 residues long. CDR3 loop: CASSATDRGGSPLHF. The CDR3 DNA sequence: TGTGCCAGCAGTGCCACGGACAGGGGAGGTTCACCCCTCCACTTT.

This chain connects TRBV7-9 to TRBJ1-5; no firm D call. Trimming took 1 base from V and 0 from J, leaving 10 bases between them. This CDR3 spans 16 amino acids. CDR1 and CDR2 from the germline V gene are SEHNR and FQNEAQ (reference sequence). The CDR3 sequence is CASSLVGSGSNQPQHF. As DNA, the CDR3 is TGTGCCAGCAGCTTAGTCGGATCTGGTAGCAATCAGCCCCAGCATTTT.

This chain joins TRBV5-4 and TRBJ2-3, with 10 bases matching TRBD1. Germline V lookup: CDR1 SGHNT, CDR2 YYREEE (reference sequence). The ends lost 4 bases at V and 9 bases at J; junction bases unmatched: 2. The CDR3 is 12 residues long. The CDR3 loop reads CASSRQGATQYF. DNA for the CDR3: TGTGCCAGCAGCCGACAGGGGGCGACGCAGTATTTT. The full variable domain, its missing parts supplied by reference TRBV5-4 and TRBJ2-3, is ETGVTQSPTHLIKTRGQQVTLRCSSQSGHNTVSWYQQALGQGPQFIFQYYREEENGRGNFPPRFSGLQFPNYSSELNVNALELDDSALYLCASSRQGATQYFGPGTRLTVL.

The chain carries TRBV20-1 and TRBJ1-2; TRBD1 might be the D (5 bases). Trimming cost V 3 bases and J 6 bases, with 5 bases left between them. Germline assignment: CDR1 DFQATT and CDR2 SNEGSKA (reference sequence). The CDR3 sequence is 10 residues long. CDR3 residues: CSASRDGYTF. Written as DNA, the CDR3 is TGCAGTGCTAGCAGGGATGGCTACACCTTC.

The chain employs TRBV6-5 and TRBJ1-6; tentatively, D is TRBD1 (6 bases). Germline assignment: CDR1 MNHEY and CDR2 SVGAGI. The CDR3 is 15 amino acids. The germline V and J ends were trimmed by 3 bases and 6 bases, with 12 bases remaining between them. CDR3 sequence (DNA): TGTGCCAGCAGTTATTCGCGGGGGGCTAATTCACCCCTCCACTTT. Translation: CASSYSRGANSPLHF.

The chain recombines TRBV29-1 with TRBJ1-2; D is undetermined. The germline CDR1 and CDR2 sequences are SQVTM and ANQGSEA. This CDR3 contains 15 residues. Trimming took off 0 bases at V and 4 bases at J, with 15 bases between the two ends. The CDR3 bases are TGCAGCGTTGAAGAAGGTTGGGAGAATCCCTATGGCTACACCTTC. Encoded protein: CSVEEGWENPYGYTF. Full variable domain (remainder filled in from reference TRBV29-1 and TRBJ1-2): SAVISQKPSRDICQRGTSLTIQCQVDSQVTMMFWYRQQPGQSLTLIATANQGSEATYESGFVIDKFPISRPNLTFSTLTVSNMSPEDSSIYLCSVEEGWENPYGYTFGSGTRLTVV.

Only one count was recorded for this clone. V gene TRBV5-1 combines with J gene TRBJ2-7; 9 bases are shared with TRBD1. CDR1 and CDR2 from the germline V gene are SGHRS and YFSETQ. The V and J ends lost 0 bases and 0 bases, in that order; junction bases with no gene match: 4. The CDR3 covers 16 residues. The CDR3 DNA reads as TGCGCCAGCAGCTTGGCCCTACAGGGGGCCTCCTACGAGCAGTACTTC. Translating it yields CASSLALQGASYEQYF.

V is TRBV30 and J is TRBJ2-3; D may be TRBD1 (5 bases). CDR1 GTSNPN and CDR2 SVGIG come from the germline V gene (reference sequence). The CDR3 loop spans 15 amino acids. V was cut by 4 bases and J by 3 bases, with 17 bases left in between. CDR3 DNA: TGTGCCTGGAAGCTTCCAGGGCTAAGTACAGATACGCAGTATTTT. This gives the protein CAWKLPGLSTDTQYF.

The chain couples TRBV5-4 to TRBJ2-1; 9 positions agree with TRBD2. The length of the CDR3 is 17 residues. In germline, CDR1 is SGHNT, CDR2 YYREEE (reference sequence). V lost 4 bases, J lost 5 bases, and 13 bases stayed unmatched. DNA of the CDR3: TGTGCCAGCAGCCCACCCCCCTCTAGCGGGGTGAACAATGAGCAGTTCTTC. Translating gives CASSPPPSSGVNNEQFF.

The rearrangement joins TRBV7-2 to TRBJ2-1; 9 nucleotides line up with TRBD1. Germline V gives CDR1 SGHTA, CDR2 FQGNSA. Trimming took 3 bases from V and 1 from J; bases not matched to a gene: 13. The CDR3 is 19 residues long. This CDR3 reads CASSFDPGQGYMSYNEQFF. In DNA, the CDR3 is TGTGCCAGCAGCTTCGATCCGGGACAGGGATATATGTCCTACAATGAGCAGTTCTTC. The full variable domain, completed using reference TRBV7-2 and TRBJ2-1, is GAGVSQSPSNKVTEKGKDVELRCDPISGHTALYWYRQSLGQGLEFLIYFQGNSAPDKSGLPSDRFSAERTGGSVSTLTIQRTQQEDSAVYLCASSFDPGQGYMSYNEQFFGPGTRLTVL.

This chain's CDR3 is CASSLGRRVNQPQHF. The CDR3, as DNA: TGTGCCAGCAGCTTGGGTCGACGTGTCAATCAGCCCCAGCATTTT. V usage is TRBV5-8 and J usage is TRBJ1-5; no firm D call. V dropped 0 bases and J dropped 3 bases, with 10 bases sitting between them. The germline gives CDR1 SGHTS, CDR2 YDEGEE. This CDR3 has 15 residues.

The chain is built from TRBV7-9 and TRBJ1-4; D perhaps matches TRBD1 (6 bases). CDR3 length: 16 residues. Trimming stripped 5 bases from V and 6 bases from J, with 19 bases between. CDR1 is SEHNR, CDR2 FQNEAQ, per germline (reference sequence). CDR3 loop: CASSLPRGGHDEKLFF. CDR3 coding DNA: TGTGCCAGCAGCCTCCCCCGAGGGGGGCATGATGAAAAACTGTTTTTT.

CDR3 nucleotides: TGTGCCAGCAGTGGAGGGACAGGGGGGTACAATCAGCCCCAGCATTTT. Amino acid sequence: CASSGGTGGYNQPQHF. The chain is built from TRBV2 and TRBJ1-5, with 11 bases matching TRBD1. The CDR3 has 16 amino acids. V lost 4 bases to trimming and J lost 3 bases; unmatched junction nucleotides: 5. Germline-derived CDR1 and CDR2 are SNHLY and FYNNEI. The entire variable domain, with the rest obtained from reference TRBV2 and TRBJ1-5, is as follows: EPEVTQTPSHQVTQMGQEVILRCVPISNHLYFYWYRQILGQKVEFLVSFYNNEISEKSEIFDDQFSVERPDGSNFTLKIRSTKLEDSAMYFCASSGGTGGYNQPQHFGDGTRLSIL.

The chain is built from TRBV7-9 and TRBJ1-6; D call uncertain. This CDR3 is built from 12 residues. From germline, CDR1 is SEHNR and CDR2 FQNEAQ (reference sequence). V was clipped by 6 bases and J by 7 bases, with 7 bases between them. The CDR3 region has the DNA TGTGCCAGCAGTGAAGGGAATTCACCCCTCCACTTT. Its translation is CASSEGNSPLHF.

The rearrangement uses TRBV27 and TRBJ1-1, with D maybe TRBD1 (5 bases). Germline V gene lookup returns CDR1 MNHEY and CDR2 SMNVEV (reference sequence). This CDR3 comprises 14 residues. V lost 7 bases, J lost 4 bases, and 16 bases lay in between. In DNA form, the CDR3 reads TGTGCCAGCACCATTCGGGACGGCGTCACTGAAGCTTTCTTT. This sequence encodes CASTIRDGVTEAFF.

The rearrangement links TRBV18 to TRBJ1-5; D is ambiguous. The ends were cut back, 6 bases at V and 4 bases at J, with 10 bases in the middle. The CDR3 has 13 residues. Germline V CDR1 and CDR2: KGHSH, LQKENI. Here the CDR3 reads CASSREDNQPQHF. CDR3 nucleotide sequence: TGTGCCAGCTCCCGGGAGGATAATCAGCCCCAGCATTTT.